A single sample is the source of the 5 T cell receptor beta chains below, sequenced in a study of blood T cell repertoires in COVID-19. The assay was immunoSEQ multiplex PCR, and TCRdb's table has in-frame clones only and misses some. The table includes 310,000 or so clones, around 90% detected once. Source material: PBMCs or T cells enriched from blood (not recorded which). The source of these receptors is a woman aged 40 to 50 who had recovered from COVID-19.

This clone was recorded only once. The J gene is TRBJ2-1, the V gene TRBV7-2; D might be TRBD2 (9 bases). CDR3 length: 16 amino acids. Trimming removed 5 bases at V and 6 bases at J, with 20 bases between. Germline loops: CDR1 SGHTA, CDR2 FQGNSA. As DNA, the CDR3 is TGTGCCAGCAGCACCAGGGGGCTAGCGGGAATCAATGAGCAGTTCTTC. It codes for CASSTRGLAGINEQFF. Together with reference TRBV7-2 and TRBJ2-1, the CDR3 gives the full variable domain: GAGVSQSPSNKVTEKGKDVELRCDPISGHTALYWYRQSLGQGLEFLIYFQGNSAPDKSGLPSDRFSAERTGGSVSTLTIQRTQQEDSAVYLCASSTRGLAGINEQFFGPGTRLTVL.

This chain links TRBV4-1 with TRBJ1-1; D possibly corresponds to TRBD1 (6 bases). CDR3 length equals 17 residues. The V end lost 1 base, the J end lost 0 bases, and 15 bases lay between the germline ends. In germline, CDR1 is MGHRA, CDR2 YSYEKL. The chain's CDR3 is CASSQANQGRLNTEAFF. The CDR3 DNA sequence: TGCGCCAGCAGCCAAGCGAACCAGGGGAGACTGAACACTGAAGCTTTCTTT.

V usage is TRBV11-2 and J usage is TRBJ2-1; a weak D match, TRBD2 (6 bases). The CDR3 is made up of 16 amino acids. CDR1 and CDR2 from the germline V gene are SGHAT and FQNNGV. Trimming pared 1 base from V and 6 bases from J, leaving 16 bases between. Written as DNA, the CDR3 is TGTGCCAGCAGCTTAGGATTGGAGGGAGGCTTCAATGAGCAGTTCTTC. It codes for CASSLGLEGGFNEQFF.

The V gene is TRBV3-1 (or the pseudogene TRBV3-2), the J gene TRBJ1-1; possible D gene TRBD1, 6 bases. Germline V gene sequence: CDR1 LGHDT, CDR2 YNNKEL (reference sequence). Trimming cost V 4 bases and J 5 bases, with 11 bases left between them. The CDR3 sequence is 13 residues long. CDR3 amino acids: CASSPNRDTEAFF. The CDR3 DNA reads as TGTGCCAGCAGCCCGAACAGGGATACTGAAGCTTTCTTT.

The genes are TRBV10-1 and TRBJ2-2, with a possible D match to TRBD1 (6 bases). The CDR3 consists of 14 residues. The V end lost 3 bases, the J end lost 5 bases, and 10 bases lay between the germline ends. Germline V gene sequence: CDR1 WNHNN, CDR2 SYGVQD (reference sequence). The CDR3 sequence is CASSEVGGTGELFF. DNA of the CDR3: TGCGCCAGCAGTGAAGTAGGGGGAACCGGGGAGCTGTTTTTT.